A single sample gave rise to the 27 T cell receptor beta chains below, sequenced in a study of OX40 agonist ivuxolimab in advanced cancers. The method was immunoSEQ multiplex PCR; TCRdb's version includes in-frame clones alone and lacks a portion of them. Of 81,000 or so clones in the sample, about 89% are singletons; the top ten hold under 8.5%. Sequences were derived from CD4+ or CD8+ T cells sorted from blood, sampled in a trial of the OX40 agonist ivuxolimab. Source of these receptors: an adult with an advanced solid tumor such as melanoma, head and neck, liver or kidney cancer.

The chain uses TRBV25-1 and TRBJ1-1; no definite D call. Germline loops: CDR1 MGHDK, CDR2 SYGVNS. CDR3 length: 12 amino acids. Trimming left V 7 bases short and J 1 base short, with 7 bases between. The CDR3 bases are TGTGCCAGCACAAAGCCGAACACTGAAGCTTTCTTT. The encoded protein is CASTKPNTEAFF.

The CDR3 spells CASSLILGQYNEQFF. In DNA form, the CDR3 reads TGTGCCAGCAGTTTAATCCTCGGGCAGTACAATGAGCAGTTCTTC. This sequence joins TRBV28 and TRBJ2-1, with D unresolved. This CDR3 comprises 15 residues. V was shortened by 2 bases and J by 4 bases, with 12 bases between the two germline ends. CDR1 is MDHEN and CDR2 is SYDVKM in the germline V gene. The full variable domain, in which reference TRBV28 and TRBJ2-1 provide the parts outside the CDR3, is DVKVTQSSRYLVKRTGEKVFLECVQDMDHENMFWYRQDPGLGLRLIYFSYDVKMKEKGDIPEGYSVSREKKERFSLILESASTNQTSMYLCASSLILGQYNEQFFGPGTRLTVL.

This clone was observed a few times. The chain recombines TRBV4-1 with TRBJ1-5; the match to TRBD1 covers 7 bases. CDR1 and CDR2 from the germline V gene are MGHRA and YSYEKL. V lost 5 bases to trimming and J lost 4 bases; unmatched junction nucleotides: 11. This CDR3 is 16 amino acids long. CDR3 nucleotide sequence: TGCGCCAGCAGCGTCCAACCGGGACAGAGGAATCAGCCCCAGCATTTT. Its translation is CASSVQPGQRNQPQHF.

This chain connects TRBV6-5 to TRBJ1-2, with D unresolved. The CDR3 consists of 14 residues. Germline CDR1 is MNHEY and CDR2 is SVGAGI. The V gene lost 2 bases and the J gene lost 0 bases, with 7 bases spanning the gap. CDR3 DNA: TGTGCCAGCAGTTACGAGGGAGCTAACTATGGCTACACCTTC. Protein: CASSYEGANYGYTF.

The rearrangement links TRBV9 to TRBJ1-2, with TRBD1 as a possible D gene (6 bases). CDR1 is SGDLS and CDR2 is YYNGEE in the germline V gene. V was cut by 3 bases and J by 1 base, with 19 bases left in between. The CDR3 runs to 17 residues. CDR3 amino acids: CASSETGSPILNYGYTF. The CDR3 DNA follows: TGTGCCAGCAGCGAGACAGGCTCGCCTATACTTAACTATGGCTACACCTTC. Based on the CDR3 plus reference TRBV9 and TRBJ1-2, the full variable domain is DSGVTQTPKHLITATGQRVTLRCSPRSGDLSVYWYQQSLDQGLQFLIQYYNGEERAKGNILERFSAQQFPDLHSELNLSSLELGDSALYFCASSETGSPILNYGYTFGSGTRLTVV.

The chain recombines TRBV9 with TRBJ1-1; no definite D call. CDR1 is SGDLS and CDR2 is YYNGEE in the germline V gene. Trimming stripped 4 bases from V and 10 bases from J, with 17 bases between. CDR3 length: 13 amino acids. CDR3 in amino acids: CASSSSGLPGAFF. CDR3 nucleotides: TGTGCCAGCAGCTCCAGTGGCCTCCCCGGAGCTTTCTTT.

In this sample, this clone turned up once. The chain recombines TRBV5-1 with TRBJ2-4; 8 nucleotides agree with TRBD2. The V segment lost 5 bases and the J segment 1 base; nucleotides outside the gene matches: 8. CDR3 length equals 16 residues. CDR1 is SGHRS, CDR2 YFSETQ, per germline. DNA of the CDR3: TGCGCCAGCAGTTTCGGACTAGCATTGGCCAAAAACATTCAGTACTTC. As protein: CASSFGLALAKNIQYF.

The V call is TRBV4-2, the J call TRBJ2-7; a weak D match, TRBD1 (6 bases). Germline values: CDR1 LGHNA, CDR2 YNFKEQ. With 4 bases removed from V and 7 bases from J, the gap between germline ends came to 17 bases. The CDR3 runs 14 residues. Here the CDR3 DNA reads TGTGCCAGCAGCCCGTACAACAGGGTGGAGGAGCAGTACTTC. Encoded protein: CASSPYNRVEEQYF.

The V gene is TRBV2, the J gene TRBJ2-1; no clear D gene. V was shortened by 7 bases and J by 13 bases, with 14 bases between the two germline ends. Germline CDR1 SNHLY, CDR2 FYNNEI. The CDR3 spans 11 residues. CDR3 sequence (DNA): TGTGCCAGCATAGATTCGGCCGAACAGTTCTTC. Translation: CASIDSAEQFF. Supplemented by reference TRBV2 and TRBJ2-1, the full variable domain reads EPEVTQTPSHQVTQMGQEVILRCVPISNHLYFYWYRQILGQKVEFLVSFYNNEISEKSEIFDDQFSVERPDGSNFTLKIRSTKLEDSAMYFCASIDSAEQFFGPGTRLTVL.

This clone came up once. This chain connects TRBV5-4 to TRBJ2-5; D call uncertain. Germline V lookup: CDR1 SGHNT, CDR2 YYREEE (reference sequence). Trimming stripped 0 bases from V and 4 bases from J, with 10 bases between. The CDR3 loop spans 14 amino acids. CDR3 loop: CASSLAGNLETQYF. The CDR3 region has the DNA TGTGCCAGCAGCTTGGCCGGCAACCTAGAGACCCAGTACTTC.

This clone came up once. The chain links TRBV4-1 to TRBJ2-4; a possible D gene is TRBD1 (6 bases). The germline V gene encodes CDR1 MGHRA and CDR2 YSYEKL. The V gene lost 4 bases and the J gene lost 0 bases, with 19 bases spanning the gap. This CDR3 comprises 18 residues. The CDR3 protein is CASSPQGRQPLAKNIQYF. The CDR3 DNA reads as TGCGCCAGCAGCCCGCAGGGGAGACAGCCACTAGCCAAAAACATTCAGTACTTC.

As for this clone: The identical CDR3 is also encoded by other nucleotide sequences in the sample. The gene calls are TRBV5-6 and TRBJ2-3; D call uncertain. V was pared by 2 bases and J by 3 bases, with 4 bases between. This CDR3 has 12 amino acids. Germline values: CDR1 SGHDT, CDR2 YYEEEE. The DNA of the CDR3 is TGTGCCAGCAGCTTCTCTACAGATACGCAGTATTTT. Translated: CASSFSTDTQYF. Full variable domain (outside the CDR3, taken from reference TRBV5-6 and TRBJ2-3): DAGVTQSPTHLIKTRGQQVTLRCSPKSGHDTVSWYQQALGQGPQFIFQYYEEEERQRGNFPDRFSGHQFPNYSSELNVNALLLGDSALYLCASSFSTDTQYFGPGTRLTVL.

The rearrangement joins TRBV9 to TRBJ1-3; D unresolved. V gave up 0 bases and J gave up 0 bases, with 1 base separating them. This CDR3 spans 13 amino acids. The germline V gene encodes CDR1 SGDLS and CDR2 YYNGEE. CDR3 in DNA: TGTGCCAGCAGCGTAGACTCTGGAAACACCATATATTTT. It is translated as CASSVDSGNTIYF.

There are a few counts of this clone. V is TRBV12-5 and J is TRBJ2-1, with D possibly matching TRBD1 (6 bases). Germline V CDR1 and CDR2: LGHNT, FRNRAP. This CDR3 region has 13 residues. V was cut by 7 bases and J by 3 bases, with 10 bases left in between. The CDR3 coding sequence is TGTGCTAGTGCCGGGGACAACTACAATGAGCAGTTCTTC. As protein: CASAGDNYNEQFF.

This rearrangement joins TRBV5-4 to TRBJ2-1, with D perhaps given as TRBD1 or TRBD2 (6 bases each). This CDR3 region has 15 residues. CDR1 and CDR2 (germline): SGHNT, YYREEE (reference sequence). Trimming stripped 0 bases from V and 4 bases from J, with 11 bases between. The DNA of the CDR3 is TGTGCCAGCAGCTTGGCCGTAGGGGGGTACAATGAGCAGTTCTTC. As protein: CASSLAVGGYNEQFF.

This clone is a singleton in its sample. This chain uses TRBV10-3 with TRBJ1-2, with 8 bases fitting TRBD1. This CDR3 has 14 amino acids. Germline lookup yields CDR1 ENHRY and CDR2 SYGVKD. Losses at the gene ends were 1 base for V and 6 bases for J; bases not matched to a gene: 4. The CDR3 nucleotides are TGTGCCATCAGTGAGTGGTCAGGGGGCGATGGCTACACCTTC. This codes for CAISEWSGGDGYTF.

This clone appeared a single time. J is TRBJ1-1 and V is TRBV28; 11 bases map to TRBD1. Germline lookup yields CDR1 MDHEN and CDR2 SYDVKM. V shed 9 bases, J shed 4 bases, and the junction held 10 bases outside the gene matches. CDR3 length: 15 residues. CDR3 bases: TGTGCCAGTGGGGACAGGGGGTTTGCTGGCACTGAAGCTTTCTTT. It codes for CASGDRGFAGTEAFF.

The CDR3 DNA reads as TGCAGCGCCCGGATTGAGACAGGGCGGGCTTTCTTT. Translated: CSARIETGRAFF. The chain carries TRBV29-1 and TRBJ1-1; 7 bases align to TRBD1. Germline V lookup: CDR1 SQVTM, CDR2 ANQGSEA. The CDR3 length is 12 residues. V was pared by 7 bases and J by 11 bases, with 13 bases of the junction left unmatched.

The chain employs TRBV30 and TRBJ2-3; the match to TRBD2 covers 7 bases. After removal of 5 bases from V and 0 bases from J, the junction contained 5 bases not matched to a gene. The CDR3 is 14 amino acids. Germline values: CDR1 GTSNPN, CDR2 SVGIG (reference sequence). Here the CDR3 DNA reads TGTGCCTGGGTACTAGCGACTAGCACAGATACGCAGTATTTT. Protein product: CAWVLATSTDTQYF. Using reference TRBV30 and TRBJ2-3 for the parts outside the CDR3, the full variable domain is SQTIHQWPATLVQPVGSPLSLECTVEGTSNPNLYWYRQAAGRGLQLLFYSVGIGQISSEVPQNLSASRPQDRQFILSSKKLLLSDSGFYLCAWVLATSTDTQYFGPGTRLTVL.

The rearrangement uses TRBV6-5 and TRBJ2-4; no reliable D call. V was pared by 0 bases and J by 3 bases, with 9 bases between. Per the germline V gene, CDR1 is MNHEY and CDR2 is SVGAGI. The CDR3 contains 15 residues. CDR3 nucleotide sequence: TGTGCCAGCAGTTACTCCCGGTTCGGCAAAAACATTCAGTACTTC. It encodes CASSYSRFGKNIQYF.

The chain couples TRBV28 to TRBJ2-3; 8 bases map to TRBD1. Germline lookup yields CDR1 MDHEN and CDR2 SYDVKM. The CDR3 is 16 residues long. The V and J ends lost 5 bases and 4 bases, in that order; junction bases with no gene match: 11. The chain's CDR3 is CASSPWTGLVADTQYF. CDR3 coding DNA: TGTGCCAGCAGTCCCTGGACAGGGTTGGTGGCAGATACGCAGTATTTT.

The chain links TRBV13 to TRBJ1-5; D unresolved. Trimming took 1 base from V and 7 from J, leaving 8 bases between them. Germline V gene lookup returns CDR1 PRHDT and CDR2 FYEKMQ (reference sequence). The CDR3 has 13 residues. In DNA, the CDR3 is TGTGCCAGCAGCTTAGAGGTGGGACAGCCCCAGCATTTT. Protein sequence: CASSLEVGQPQHF.

The chain joins TRBV28 to TRBJ2-5, with 7 bases fitting TRBD2. Unmatched junction bases numbered 2, after V lost 3 bases and J lost 4 bases. The CDR3 contains 13 residues. Germline V gives CDR1 MDHEN, CDR2 SYDVKM. CDR3 sequence (DNA): TGTGCCAGCAGTTTCAGCGGGGCAGAGACCCAGTACTTC. Encoded protein: CASSFSGAETQYF.

This chain links TRBV30 with TRBJ1-5; 8 positions agree with TRBD1. V trimming: 4 bases; J trimming: 4 bases; junction bases outside the gene matches: 6. The CDR3 has 14 amino acids. CDR1 is GTSNPN and CDR2 is SVGIG in the germline V gene (reference sequence). CDR3 in DNA: TGTGCCTGGACCTCAGACAGGGGAAATCAGCCCCAGCATTTT. Its protein is CAWTSDRGNQPQHF. Full variable domain (remainder filled in from reference TRBV30 and TRBJ1-5): SQTIHQWPATLVQPVGSPLSLECTVEGTSNPNLYWYRQAAGRGLQLLFYSVGIGQISSEVPQNLSASRPQDRQFILSSKKLLLSDSGFYLCAWTSDRGNQPQHFGDGTRLSIL.

The chain couples TRBV5-1 to TRBJ1-2; no clear D gene. V gave up 0 bases and J gave up 4 bases, with 7 bases separating them. In germline, CDR1 is SGHRS, CDR2 YFSETQ. The length of the CDR3 is 13 residues. The CDR3 sequence: CASSLGLGYGYTF. The CDR3 DNA is TGCGCCAGCAGCTTGGGGTTGGGCTATGGCTACACCTTC. Full variable domain (missing parts from reference TRBV5-1 and TRBJ1-2): KAGVTQTPRYLIKTRGQQVTLSCSPISGHRSVSWYQQTPGQGLQFLFEYFSETQRNKGNFPGRFSGRQFSNSRSEMNVSTLELGDSALYLCASSLGLGYGYTFGSGTRLTVV.

This rearrangement joins TRBV28 to TRBJ2-7; 9 bases agree with TRBD1. V lost 6 bases and J lost 2; bases outside the gene matches: 8. The germline V gene has CDR1 MDHEN and CDR2 SYDVKM. CDR3 length: 15 amino acids. Here the CDR3 reads CASRQDRGFTYEQYF. In DNA, the CDR3 is TGTGCCAGCAGACAAGACAGGGGGTTTACCTACGAGCAGTACTTC.

This clone was counted once. The chain has TRBV7-2 and TRBJ2-7; D unresolved. The germline CDR1 and CDR2 sequences are SGHTA and FQGNSA. With 1 base removed from V and 3 bases from J, the gap between germline ends came to 13 bases. This CDR3 has 15 amino acids. The CDR3 loop reads CASSLGPGSLYEQYV. The CDR3 region has the DNA TGTGCCAGCAGCTTAGGACCCGGATCCCTCTACGAGCAGTACGTC.